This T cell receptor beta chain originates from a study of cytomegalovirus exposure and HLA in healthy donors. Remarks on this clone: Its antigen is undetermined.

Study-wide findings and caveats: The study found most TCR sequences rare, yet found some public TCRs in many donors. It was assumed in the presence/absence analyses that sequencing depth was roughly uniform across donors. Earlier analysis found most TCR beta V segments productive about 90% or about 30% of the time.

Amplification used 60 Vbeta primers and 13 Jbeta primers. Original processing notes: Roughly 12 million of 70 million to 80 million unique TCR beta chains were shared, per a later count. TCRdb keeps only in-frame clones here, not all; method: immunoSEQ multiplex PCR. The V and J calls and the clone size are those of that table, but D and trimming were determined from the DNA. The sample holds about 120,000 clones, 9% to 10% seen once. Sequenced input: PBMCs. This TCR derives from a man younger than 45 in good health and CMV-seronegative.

The CDR3, as DNA: TGTGCCAGCAGCTGGGGGACAGCGGGTAATGAAAAACTGTTTTTT. As protein: CASSWGTAGNEKLFF. The chain combines TRBV7-8 with TRBJ1-4, with 7 positions matching TRBD1. The ends lost 4 bases at V and 4 bases at J; junction bases unmatched: 6. The CDR3 is 15 amino acids. Germline values: CDR1 SGHVS, CDR2 FQNEAQ.